This TCR beta chain was profiled in a study of identical twins listed by TCRdb under 2016. Looking at the study overall: The study deep-sequenced TCR alpha and beta repertoires from monozygotic twins, unrelated adults of various ages and cord blood to test whether fetal clonotypes persist. To rule out contamination, the twin experiments were replicated at different times with different library preparation protocols. Broad study findings and their caveats: Conclusions relied on cross-sectional statistical analysis, since the same donors could not be followed over many years. Compared with coincidental sharing between unrelated individuals, an excess of low generation-probability sequences was observed among out-of-frame TCR alpha sequences shared between twins. Invariant T cells such as MAIT and iNKT could partly confound zero-insertion analyses, though diverse VJ usage argued against this for most clonotypes. In monozygotic twins, out-of-frame TCR alpha sharing was systematically underestimated by recombination models, although the models agreed with sharing between unrelated individuals. Abundant cord blood beta clonotypes had fewer insertions, young adult naive repertoires showed a similar but weaker trend, and memory repertoires showed no such trend. The excess sharing between twins in beta out-of-frame sequences was weaker because fewer shared sequences reduced the signal-to-noise ratio.

Libraries were made using 5' RACE. TCRdb shows the sequencer as Illumina HiSeq 2000. A universal primer binding site was added through template switching, and the final cDNA carried a unique molecular identifier so that TCR cDNA molecules could be counted accurately. First-strand cDNA for TCR alpha and beta chains was synthesized from specific primers in the conserved constant-segment region. To control for contamination, every cDNA library was double barcoded, receiving both a SMART-Mk sample barcode and Illumina barcodes. TruSeq adapter sequences along with Illumina sample barcodes were introduced in two successive PCR steps. The TCR alpha and beta cDNA libraries were sequenced on the Illumina HiSeq platform using custom primers. As for how the authors treated the data: Raw reads were processed with MiGEC to extract unique molecular identifiers, and MiXCR was used to determine CDR3 positions. Recombination models were inferred per individual with the repgenHMM and IGoR tools using an EM algorithm. Shared clonotypes were analyzed with the tcR package in R, and sharing was normalized by the product of cloneset sizes. Out-of-frame nonproductive sequences were analyzed to study raw recombination free of thymic and clonal selection effects. The raw public data were reprocessed by TCRdb itself: fastp quality trimming at Q25, MiXCR clonotype calling, in-frame beta chains only. One record per CDR3 amino acid sequence lists the most common genes and DNA. The V and J calls come from TCRdb's annotation, not from the publication. Present in this sample are 650,000 to 750,000 distinct CDR3 sequences, roughly 20% of which were seen just once. Together, the top ten hold roughly 4.3% of the sample.

All donors were healthy Caucasians. The twin cohort comprised three pairs of female monozygotic twins, all aged about 18 to 30 years. RNA for TCR libraries was isolated from peripheral blood mononuclear cells. The germline V gene (reference sequence) provides CDR1 DFQATT and CDR2 SNEGSKA. The CDR3 runs 12 amino acids, cysteine and phenylalanine included. The retained sequence is limited to the CDR3, 36 bases, with the frame set at the first base. V is pared back by 0 bases and J by 2 bases, with 5 bases lying between the germline termini. This clonotype came up many times. Its binding antigen is unknown. Within one base of it there is no much larger clone, and no base qualities were kept. These data are also associated with another study on T cells expressing NK-cell markers. As the second paper documents: TCR beta-chain repertoires were profiled in sorted CD3+CD56+NKG2C+, CD3+CD56+NKG2C- and CD3+CD56-NKG2C+ T-cell subsets from about 8 donors. Among the eight sequenced donors, seven were HCMV-seropositive and one was HCMV-seronegative. In several experiments an anti-gammadeltaTCR antibody was added to restrict sorting to alphabetaTCR-expressing T cells. In several donors, the dominant CD3+CD56+NKG2C+ clonotypes were found to rank among the top 10 CD8+ clonotypes and to make up about 1.0-7.0% of CD8+ T cells. Those dominant clonotypes were again the most abundant among CD3+CD56-NKG2C+ cells in a handful of donors, at about 25-60.1%. Whether the expanded NKG2C-expressing T cell clones were specific for HCMV antigens was left unclear. Randomly selected healthy volunteers, three men and five women, were used as the eight sequenced donors. HCMV serostatus was determined by detecting HCMV-specific IgG in serum with a commercial ELISA kit. For over five donors, bulk peripheral blood T-cell repertoires were also sequenced from unsorted PBMC. Reads were demultiplexed and grouped by UMI with MIGEC, and clonotypes were assembled and quantified with MiTCR. To exclude erroneous sequences, any TCR cDNA sequence not supported by at least two reads was discarded. The tcR package was used for downstream repertoire analysis, with clonotypes matched between fractions based on CDR3 nucleotide sequence plus V segment. VDJmatch was used to annotate antigen specificity against VDJdb, with one amino acid substitution in CDR3 permitted.

In this chain, TRBV20-1 is recombined with TRBJ2-7, with the D gene not confidently named. The TCR sequence derives from a woman under 30 in good health. The sample taken for sequencing was PBMCs. The nucleotides read TGCAGTGCTAGAGACAGTACCTACGAGCAGTACTTC. This yields the protein CSARDSTYEQYF.